Listed below are T cell receptor beta chains from one sample, sequenced in a study of blood T cell repertoires in COVID-19. Profiling relied on immunoSEQ multiplex PCR, and the TCRdb table lists in-frame clones only, not all of them. The sample has 160,000 or so clones; around 92% are singletons. The specimen sequenced was peripheral blood. The source is a man in his 60s with acute or convalescent COVID-19. Both conserved end residues are part of each CDR3. D genes are given only for firm matches. Clone size is stated in some rows and not others, as once, few, many or a class when expanded.

>-|-|TRBV18|TRBJ1-1
TGTGCCAGCTCACCCGTTGCTACCATTTACCTCAGGGTAGTGAACACTGAAGCTTTCTTT
CASSPVATIYLRVVNTEAFF
>-|-|TRBV4-1|TRBJ1-1
TGCGCCAGCAGCCAAGTTCGAATTACAGCCAAGATGATGAACACTGAAGCTTTCTTT
CASSQVRITAKMMNTEAFF
>-|-|TRBV9|TRBJ1-6
TGTGCCAGCAGCGTTGCGGAGAGCTCCTATAATTCACCCCTCCACTTT
CASSVAESSYNSPLHF
>-|TRBD1|TRBV28|TRBJ2-2
TGTGCCAGCAGGGAATGGGGACAGGGCGTCGGGGAGCTGTTTTTT
CASREWGQGVGELFF
>-|-|TRBV10-1|TRBJ2-7
TGCGCCAGCGCCGCTGGGAGCCCCTACGAGCAGTACTTC
CASAAGSPYEQYF
>-|TRBD1|TRBV7-3|TRBJ2-2
TGTGCCAGCAGCTCGACAGGGGCGAACACCGGGGAGCTGTTTTTT
CASSSTGANTGELFF
>-|TRBD2|TRBV5-6|TRBJ2-5
TGTGCCAGCAGCTTTAGCGGGGCGGGCCTGGGGACCCAGTACTTC
CASSFSGAGLGTQYF
>-|-|TRBV7-2|TRBJ2-1
TGTGCCAGCAGCTTATTCACTTACAATGAGCAGTTCTTC
CASSLFTYNEQFF
>few|-|TRBV19|TRBJ1-4
TGTGCCAGTAGGCAAAACAGGGTTACTAATGAAAAACTGTTTTTT
CASRQNRVTNEKLFF
>-|-|TRBV6-5|TRBJ1-4
TGTGCCAGCAACCGGGGGGGTGACCTTAATGAAAAACTGTTTTTT
CASNRGGDLNEKLFF
>-|TRBD1|TRBV7-9|TRBJ1-2
TGTGCCAGCAGCTCAAACGTCGCCGTTCAGGGGGCGGGCGGCTACACCTTC
CASSSNVAVQGAGGYTF
>-|TRBD2|TRBV5-1|TRBJ2-3
TGCGCCAGCAGCTTGGGGCCGGGACTAGCGGGGATACCCCTAGACACGCAGTATTTT
CASSLGPGLAGIPLDTQYF
>-|TRBD2|TRBV6-2/TRBV6-3|TRBJ2-1
TGTGCCAGCAGCCGGAGAAAAGCGGGGGGGAATGAGCAGTTCTTC
CASSRRKAGGNEQFF